This T cell receptor (beta chain) was obtained from a study of T cell changes during pregnancy in multiple sclerosis (dated by TCRdb to between 2019 and 2020). As for the study more broadly: In women with multiple sclerosis, the researchers looked at how the T cell repertoire shifted as pregnancy progressed.

Remarks on this clone: The antigen this receptor binds is unknown. Base qualities are not at hand, and no much larger clone is one base apart.

The method was the immunoSEQ multiplex PCR assay. TCRdb mirrors the immuneACCESS table, restricted to in-frame sequences. Some clones are absent from its copies; in checked studies, under half trace to an unresolved V gene, and the reason for the others is unknown. This sample is represented by some 67,000 clones; about nine tenths of them were singletons. About 2.5% of the sample is held by the ten biggest clonotypes. As encoded in the germline V gene, CDR1 is SGHRS while CDR2 is YFSETQ. Measured from the cysteine to the phenylalanine, the CDR3 is 14 residues long. Only the CDR3 region is kept as DNA, spanning 42 bases read in frame from base 1. The germline ends are 10 bases apart after V is trimmed by 2 bases and J by 2 bases.

Recombination connected TRBV5-1 to TRBJ2-5, and perhaps TRBD1 as D gene, on 6 matching bases. This clonotype was sampled from a female donor with multiple sclerosis, enrolled in a pregnancy study. The specimen was peripheral blood, collected in the first trimester of pregnancy. This receptor has the CDR3 CASSFRTVQETQYF. The nucleotide sequence is given as TGCGCCAGCAGCTTTAGGACAGTTCAAGAGACCCAGTACTTC.